Listed here are 16 T cell receptor beta chains from one sample, sequenced in a study of cytomegalovirus exposure and HLA in healthy donors. In the PCR, 60 Vbeta and 13 Jbeta primers were used. Only in-frame clones appear in the TCRdb table, and some are missing; sequencing was by immunoSEQ multiplex PCR. The sample yields over 150,000 clones, about 85% seen once. Sequencing was carried out using PBMCs. The receptors were gathered from a boy between 2 and 10 years old in good health and CMV-seronegative.

The chain joins TRBV15 to TRBJ1-1, with D unclear. This CDR3 has 15 residues. Germline values: CDR1 LNHNV, CDR2 YYDKDF (reference sequence). V dropped 0 bases and J dropped 1 base, with 9 bases sitting between them. The CDR3 sequence: CATSRDMAGNTEAFF. DNA of the CDR3: TGTGCCACCAGCAGAGATATGGCAGGGAACACTGAAGCTTTCTTT.

The V and J genes are TRBV6-5 and TRBJ1-1; D gene ambiguous. This CDR3 contains 15 residues. Germline CDR1 is MNHEY and CDR2 is SVGAGI. V shed 8 bases and J shed 0 bases, with 16 bases lying between them. DNA of the CDR3: TGTGCCAGCTTTAGGCGGGTTGGAATGAACACTGAAGCTTTCTTT. Translating gives CASFRRVGMNTEAFF.

The V gene is TRBV5-4, the J gene TRBJ2-6, with 7 bases aligning to TRBD1. The V segment lost 2 bases and the J segment 2 bases; nucleotides outside the gene matches: 7. The CDR3 is 17 amino acids. CDR1 is SGHNT and CDR2 is YYREEE in the germline V gene (reference sequence). The CDR3 spells CASSFNPGQPGANVLTF. As DNA, the CDR3 is TGTGCCAGCAGCTTTAATCCGGGACAGCCTGGGGCCAACGTCCTGACTTTC.

J is TRBJ2-2 and V is TRBV19; D is unresolved. Germline CDR1 reads LNHDA; CDR2 reads SQIVND (reference sequence). Trimming pared 3 bases from V and 1 base from J, leaving 6 bases between. The CDR3 contains 14 residues. The CDR3 DNA sequence: TGTGCCAGTAGTATTAGATGGAACACCGGGGAGCTGTTTTTT. Protein sequence: CASSIRWNTGELFF.

This chain links TRBV25-1 with TRBJ2-1; D is unresolved. Germline V gives CDR1 MGHDK, CDR2 SYGVNS. CDR3 length: 15 residues. Trimming left V 4 bases short and J 2 bases short, with 12 bases between. Here the CDR3 DNA reads TGTGCCAGCAGTGCGCCGGGTGTCACCTACAATGAGCAGTTCTTC. Translating it yields CASSAPGVTYNEQFF.

A few counts support this clone. The V call is TRBV5-1, the J call TRBJ2-1; D uncertain. V was clipped by 6 bases and J by 5 bases, with 9 bases between them. Germline V CDR1 and CDR2: SGHRS, YFSETQ. The CDR3 is made up of 12 amino acids. The CDR3 DNA reads as TGCGCCAGCAATCTCTTCGACAATGAGCAGTTCTTC. This sequence encodes CASNLFDNEQFF. Full variable domain (remainder filled in from reference TRBV5-1 and TRBJ2-1): KAGVTQTPRYLIKTRGQQVTLSCSPISGHRSVSWYQQTPGQGLQFLFEYFSETQRNKGNFPGRFSGRQFSNSRSEMNVSTLELGDSALYLCASNLFDNEQFFGPGTRLTVL.

V is TRBV4-1 and J is TRBJ2-6; no definite D call. The CDR3 is 16 residues long. Trimming cost V 0 bases and J 3 bases, with 9 bases left between them. Germline CDR1 is MGHRA and CDR2 is YSYEKL. Written as DNA, the CDR3 is TGCGCCAGCAGCCAAGAAGGCGGCTTTGGGGCCAACGTCCTGACTTTC. This translates into CASSQEGGFGANVLTF.

This clone appeared a single time. This CDR3 is CASSRTLIATSSYEQYF. CDR3 in DNA: TGTGCCAGTAGTCGCACTCTTATAGCGACCAGCTCCTACGAGCAGTACTTC. This chain links TRBV19 with TRBJ2-7; tentative D call: TRBD2 (5 bases). Trimming cost V 5 bases and J 0 bases, with 20 bases left between them. The CDR3 contains 17 residues. Germline V gene sequence: CDR1 LNHDA, CDR2 SQIVND (reference sequence).

This sequence joins TRBV29-1 and TRBJ2-3, with a weak D call TRBD2 (6 bases). The ends were cut back, 4 bases at V and 0 bases at J, with 17 bases in the middle. The germline V gene has CDR1 SQVTM and CDR2 ANQGSEA. The CDR3 sequence is 16 residues long. CDR3 bases: TGCAGCGTTGCGGTTGGGCTAGCGCCTAGCACAGATACGCAGTATTTT. Amino acids: CSVAVGLAPSTDTQYF.

V usage is TRBV7-8 and J usage is TRBJ2-1; 8 bases agree with TRBD2. Germline values: CDR1 SGHVS, CDR2 FQNEAQ. V dropped 5 bases and J dropped 6; count of bases not matched to a gene: 9. This CDR3 comprises 15 residues. CDR3 protein: CASSTSGRLGNEQFF. DNA for the CDR3: TGTGCCAGCAGCACCAGCGGGAGACTCGGCAATGAGCAGTTCTTC.

The V gene is TRBV2, the J gene TRBJ2-1; D is perhaps TRBD2 (6 bases). V was pared by 2 bases and J by 6 bases, with 14 bases between. CDR1 SNHLY and CDR2 FYNNEI come from the germline V gene. CDR3 length equals 15 residues. The CDR3 DNA follows: TGTGCCAGCAGTGAAAATGGACTTAGCGGCAATGAGCAGTTCTTC. It specifies CASSENGLSGNEQFF. Drawing the rest from reference TRBV2 and TRBJ2-1, the complete variable domain is EPEVTQTPSHQVTQMGQEVILRCVPISNHLYFYWYRQILGQKVEFLVSFYNNEISEKSEIFDDQFSVERPDGSNFTLKIRSTKLEDSAMYFCASSENGLSGNEQFFGPGTRLTVL.

J is TRBJ2-7 and V is TRBV2; 12 bases fit TRBD2. Unmatched junction bases numbered 6, after V lost 6 bases and J lost 6 bases. Per the germline V gene, CDR1 is SNHLY and CDR2 is FYNNEI. CDR3 length equals 14 residues. This CDR3 is CASRQLAGGTEQYF. The CDR3 bases are TGTGCCAGCAGGCAACTAGCGGGAGGAACCGAGCAGTACTTC. Combining the CDR3 with reference TRBV2 and TRBJ2-7 gives the whole variable domain EPEVTQTPSHQVTQMGQEVILRCVPISNHLYFYWYRQILGQKVEFLVSFYNNEISEKSEIFDDQFSVERPDGSNFTLKIRSTKLEDSAMYFCASRQLAGGTEQYFGPGTRLTVT.

Here the CDR3 DNA reads TGCGCCAGCAGCCAAATAGCACTCTCTGGAAACACCATATATTTT. Translated, it gives CASSQIALSGNTIYF. The gene calls are TRBV4-1 and TRBJ1-3; D is unresolved. Germline V gene sequence: CDR1 MGHRA, CDR2 YSYEKL. V lost 2 bases and J 0 bases, leaving 8 bases between the germline ends. The CDR3 is 15 residues long.

The chain uses TRBV14 and TRBJ2-7; D uncertain. CDR1 and CDR2 (germline): SGHDN, FVKESK. The CDR3 length is 13 residues. V lost 1 base to trimming and J lost 10 bases, with 14 bases between them. The CDR3 spells CASSQAPLRAQYV. The CDR3, as DNA: TGTGCCAGCAGCCAAGCCCCCCTACGAGCACAGTACGTC.

This clone has just one count. This chain joins TRBV9 and TRBJ2-1; unclear D gene. The germline CDR1 and CDR2 sequences are SGDLS and YYNGEE. V was trimmed by 2 bases and J by 6 bases, leaving 9 bases between them. The CDR3 loop spans 13 amino acids. The CDR3 DNA reads TGTGCCAGCAGCGTGACACCTCCCAATGAGCAGTTCTTC. It translates to CASSVTPPNEQFF.

V usage is TRBV7-2 and J usage is TRBJ2-1, with D possibly matching TRBD2 (5 bases). The V and J ends lost 0 bases and 0 bases respectively, with 6 bases between them. The length of the CDR3 is 15 residues. Germline V gene sequence: CDR1 SGHTA, CDR2 FQGNSA. The chain's CDR3 is CASSLAAGSYNEQFF. The CDR3, as DNA: TGTGCCAGCAGCTTAGCGGCGGGCTCCTACAATGAGCAGTTCTTC.